A selection of T cell receptor beta chains follows, all from one sample in a study of technical replicates of blood from a handful of donors. Clones were read by immunoSEQ multiplex PCR, and TCRdb kept only the in-frame ones, dropping some. The table lists about 50,000 clones, roughly 95% of them singletons, with 0.39% in the top ten. The sequenced sample was T cells isolated from PBMCs. The receptor set was obtained from a human donor in good health. Each CDR3 is given with its conserved first and last residue. D genes are given only for firm matches. The size of a clone is reported for some rows only, either as once, few or many, or as a class for expanded clones.

d_call,j_call,v_call,clone_size,cdr3_nt,cdr3_aa
TRBD1,TRBJ1-1,TRBV29-1,-,TGCAGCGCCGGGACAGGAATTTCGGTGGAAGCTTTCTTT,CSAGTGISVEAFF
-,TRBJ2-5,TRBV6-5,-,TGTGCCAGCGGAGTAGAGTACCAAGAGACCCAGTACTTC,CASGVEYQETQYF
TRBD1,TRBJ1-2,TRBV5-1,-,TGCGCCAGCAGCTCGGCGGGACAGGAGGAAAACTATGGCTACACCTTC,CASSSAGQEENYGYTF
TRBD1,TRBJ2-7,TRBV2,-,TGTGCCAGCAGCCCTCGGACAGGGAGAAGCGAGCAGTACTTC,CASSPRTGRSEQYF
-,TRBJ2-3,TRBV4-1,-,TGCGCCAGCTGCCAGGGAGTAGGAGATACGCAGTATTTT,CASCQGVGDTQYF
-,TRBJ1-1,TRBV5-8,-,TGTGCCAGCAGCCGAGGGTGGGGGGGGACTGAAGCTTTCTTT,CASSRGWGGTEAFF
TRBD2,TRBJ2-1,TRBV9,once,TGTGCCAGCAGCGTAGTGCTAGCGGGAGGGGGTGAGCAGTTCTTC,CASSVVLAGGGEQFF
-,TRBJ2-1,TRBV12-5,-,TGTGCTAGTGGTTTGGGTGGGGGGGCAATAGGCAATGAGCAGTTCTTC,CASGLGGGAIGNEQFF
-,TRBJ1-5,TRBV2,-,TGTGCCAGCAGTGAACAACAGGCCTTGGAGCCCCAGCATTTT,CASSEQQALEPQHF
TRBD1,TRBJ1-2,TRBV14,-,TGTGCCAGCAGCCGTTCGACAGGGGCCTATGGCTACACCTTC,CASSRSTGAYGYTF